A single T cell receptor (beta chain) is shown here with its context. No antigen is known for it. This record belongs to a study of shared clonotypes between healthy human individuals. The donors were all Caucasian adults (living in Nashville, Tennessee). The study, taken as a whole, reports: In contrast to clonotypes shared by all four donors, non-shared clonotypes had lower generation probabilities.

Clones were sequenced by immunoSEQ multiplex PCR, and TCRdb holds only the in-frame ones, with some missing. The data show more than 2,000,000 clones, approximately 93% seen once. The ends were cut back, 3 bases at V and 9 bases at J, with 11 bases in the middle. The CDR3 spans 13 residues. Germline CDR1 reads MNHEY; CDR2 reads SMNVEV (reference sequence). The receptor's source is a man aged 18 to 30 in good health. Some clones in this sample may be carry-over from other donors' samples. The specimen was naive CD4+ T cells from PBMCs. As to subset: CD45RA+ positively selected. V gene TRBV27 combines with J gene TRBJ2-2; weak D call: TRBD2 (6 bases). The CDR3 loop reads CASSLAGNWELFF. CDR3 nucleotide sequence: TGTGCCAGCAGTTTGGCGGGAAATTGGGAGCTGTTTTTT.